This T cell receptor beta chain was sequenced in a study of control samples from healthy donors and cancer patients. With 2 bases removed from V and 2 bases from J, the gap between germline ends came to 7 bases. The CDR3 contains 13 residues. Germline V gene sequence: CDR1 SGHNT, CDR2 YYREEE (reference sequence). This table comes from immunoSEQ multiplex PCR, and its TCRdb copy is limited to in-frame clones, with some not included. The repertoire includes about 40,000 clones, approximately 90% of them detected once, and around 3.6% sits in the top ten. Sequenced sample: blood. The rearrangement uses TRBV5-4 and TRBJ2-5; D unclear. The receptor comes from a woman aged 45-60 years in good health. Here the CDR3 DNA reads TGTGCCAGCAGCTTTGCGGTACAAGAGACCCAGTACTTC. Residues: CASSFAVQETQYF.